This T cell receptor beta chain comes out of a study of breast tumors, draining lymph nodes, adjacent tissues. Findings of the study overall: The data were judged consistent with most tumor T cells coming from lymph node and expanding in tumor. Tumors had less TCR diversity than lymph nodes, more than nontumor tissue.

This clonotype was found many times. Its antigen is not known. TCRdb independently ran MiXCR on the multiplex PCR reads; one entry per CDR3 protein. The table records 45,000 to 65,000 distinct CDR3 sequences, under 45% of them present only once. The source material was breast tumor tissue. The receptor's source is a female donor with breast cancer. Some clones in this sample may be carry-over from other donors' samples.

The CDR3 loop reads CAISAPGQGAEGYTF. In nucleotides, the CDR3 is TGTGCCATCAGTGCACCGGGACAGGGGGCGGAGGGCTACACCTTC. The chain combines TRBV10-3 with TRBJ1-2; 12 bases match TRBD1. Germline V gives CDR1 ENHRY, CDR2 SYGVKD. This CDR3 has 15 amino acids. V trimming: 4 bases; J trimming: 8 bases; junction bases outside the gene matches: 8.